The next 17 T cell receptor beta chains were all read from a single sample in a study of cytomegalovirus exposure and HLA in healthy donors. The PCR used 60 Vbeta and 13 Jbeta primers. Some clones are missing from TCRdb's copy, which holds only in-frame ones; the method was immunoSEQ multiplex PCR. Of approximately 250,000 clones in the sample, about 85% are singletons; the top ten hold 0.24%. The sample taken for sequencing was PBMCs. Receptor source: a girl under 10 years old in good health and CMV-seronegative.

This clone appeared once. The chain has TRBV7-8 and TRBJ2-7, with 9 bases aligning to TRBD2. CDR1 SGHVS and CDR2 FQNEAQ come from the germline V gene. This CDR3 is built from 14 residues. Trimming at V came to 5 bases and at J to 4 bases, leaving 6 bases not matched to a gene. CDR3 sequence (DNA): TGTGCCAGCAGCACGAGCGGGAGGCAATACGAGCAGTACTTC. Amino acids: CASSTSGRQYEQYF.

The chain carries TRBV6-4 and TRBJ2-3; the match to TRBD2 covers 11 bases. With V trimmed by 0 bases and J by 3 bases, 5 bases remained unmatched. This CDR3 has 17 residues. Per the germline V gene, CDR1 is MRHNA and CDR2 is SNTAGT. DNA for the CDR3: TGTGCCAGCAGTGACTCGAGTAGCGGGGGGGGAACAGATACGCAGTATTTT. Translating gives CASSDSSSGGGTDTQYF.

The chain uses TRBV7-8 and TRBJ2-2; TRBD2 might be the D (7 bases). CDR1 and CDR2 (germline): SGHVS, FQNEAQ. Trimming removed 1 base at V and 0 bases at J, with 15 bases between. This CDR3 comprises 18 residues. CDR3 residues: CASSLERAGAANTGELFF. DNA for the CDR3: TGTGCCAGCAGCTTAGAACGTGCGGGGGCCGCGAACACCGGGGAGCTGTTTTTT.

About this clone itself: An end of the junction does not agree with germline; a read error may underlie this. This rearrangement joins TRBV7-9 to TRBJ1-5, with D uncertain. CDR3 length equals 13 residues. Germline V gene lookup returns CDR1 SEHNR and CDR2 FQNEAQ (reference sequence). The DNA of the CDR3 is TGTTCCAGCAGCTCAGATAGCAATCAGCCCCAGCATTTT. Translation: CSSSSDSNQPQHF.

DNA for the CDR3: TGTGCCAGCGATGGACAGGGAGATTCACCCCTCCACTTT. It codes for CASDGQGDSPLHF. The chain employs TRBV21-1 and TRBJ1-6; TRBD1 reflects the table's D call only, with no check against the DNA. TRBV21-1 is a pseudogene. The CDR3 consists of 13 residues.

CDR3 DNA: TGTGCCAGCAGCTCGCGACTCACAGACAGACGGACCGGGGAGCTGTTTTTT. Translating gives CASSSRLTDRRTGELFF. The chain couples TRBV7-3 to TRBJ2-2, with TRBD1 as a possible D gene (5 bases). Germline assignment: CDR1 SGHTA and CDR2 FQGTGA. Trimming stripped 4 bases from V and 5 bases from J, with 20 bases between. The CDR3 has 17 amino acids.

V usage is TRBV7-6 and J usage is TRBJ2-7, with D perhaps matching TRBD1 (5 bases). The CDR3 covers 14 residues. CDR1 is SGHVS, CDR2 FNYEAQ, per germline. The ends were cut back, 5 bases at V and 0 bases at J, with 11 bases in the middle. The CDR3 protein is CASSADISSYEQYF. The CDR3 DNA follows: TGTGCCAGCAGCGCGGACATTTCCTCCTACGAGCAGTACTTC. Supplemented by reference TRBV7-6 and TRBJ2-7, the full variable domain reads GAGVSQSPRYKVTKRGQDVALRCDPISGHVSLYWYRQALGQGPEFLTYFNYEAQQDKSGLPNDRFSAERPEGSISTLTIQRTEQRDSAMYRCASSADISSYEQYFGPGTRLTVT.

This chain joins TRBV19 and TRBJ1-1, with D hard to call. Trimming cost V 8 bases and J 4 bases, with 17 bases left between them. Germline V gene lookup returns CDR1 LNHDA and CDR2 SQIVND (reference sequence). The CDR3 totals 14 residues. The CDR3 sequence is CASSPPPESTEAFF. The CDR3 nucleotides read TGTGCCAGTTCCCCGCCGCCGGAGTCCACTGAAGCTTTCTTT.

This clone was observed a handful of times. The rearrangement uses TRBV5-1 and TRBJ1-1; D unresolved. The V and J ends lost 1 base and 0 bases respectively, with 4 bases between them. The CDR3 extends over 13 amino acids. Germline V gene sequence: CDR1 SGHRS, CDR2 YFSETQ. The CDR3 reads CASSLLMNTEAFF. In DNA, the CDR3 is TGCGCCAGCAGCTTGTTAATGAACACTGAAGCTTTCTTT. The full variable domain, with the rest looked up from reference TRBV5-1 and TRBJ1-1, is KAGVTQTPRYLIKTRGQQVTLSCSPISGHRSVSWYQQTPGQGLQFLFEYFSETQRNKGNFPGRFSGRQFSNSRSEMNVSTLELGDSALYLCASSLLMNTEAFFGQGTRLTVV.

V and J are TRBV6-6 and TRBJ2-7, with no clear D. This CDR3 spans 12 amino acids. The V and J ends lost 4 bases and 4 bases respectively, with 8 bases between them. Germline lookup yields CDR1 MNHNY and CDR2 SVGAGI (reference sequence). The DNA of the CDR3 is TGTGCCAGCAGTTCTGAACTATACGAGCAGTACTTC. This codes for CASSSELYEQYF.

The chain uses TRBV6-5 and TRBJ2-2; 10 bases map to TRBD1. The CDR3 is 14 amino acids. V lost 6 bases, J lost 8 bases, and 6 bases stayed unmatched. Per the germline V gene, CDR1 is MNHEY and CDR2 is SVGAGI. This chain's CDR3 is CASRPTGGLGELFF. The CDR3 bases are TGTGCCAGCAGGCCGACAGGGGGCTTGGGGGAGCTGTTTTTT.

Regarding this clone: The junction does not match germline at one end; this may be a read error. The chain combines TRBV4-1 with TRBJ1-2; D is possibly TRBD1 (5 bases). Germline V gene lookup returns CDR1 MGHRA and CDR2 YSYEKL. This CDR3 has 14 residues. Here the CDR3 DNA reads TGCGCCAGCAGCCAAGCGGGGACTAACTATGGCCACACCTTC. Its protein product is CASSQAGTNYGHTF.

This clone was counted once. The gene calls are TRBV5-6 and TRBJ1-1, with D perhaps TRBD1 (5 bases). Trimming took off 0 bases at V and 0 bases at J, with 15 bases between the two ends. Germline loops: CDR1 SGHDT, CDR2 YYEEEE. This CDR3 contains 17 residues. CDR3 DNA sequence: TGTGCCAGCAGCTTGGGAACGGGGGGGACGATGAACACTGAAGCTTTCTTT. It specifies CASSLGTGGTMNTEAFF.

The CDR3 nucleotides are TGTGCCAGCAAAAAAGTACTAAGGTTCTTC. Translation gives CASKKVLRFF. This chain uses TRBV6-1 with TRBJ2-1, with D uncertain. Trimming took off 7 bases at V and 15 bases at J, with 13 bases between the two ends. CDR1 and CDR2 from the germline V gene are MNHNS and SASEGT. The CDR3 runs to 10 residues.

This clone was seen only once. The chain links TRBV30 to TRBJ1-2; 7 nucleotides align to TRBD1. Losses at the gene ends were 8 bases for V and 10 bases for J; bases not matched to a gene: 25. This CDR3 contains 16 residues. CDR1 GTSNPN and CDR2 SVGIG come from the germline V gene (reference sequence). Here the CDR3 DNA reads TGTGCCCTAACCGGGACAGTGGGAAGCAACGTGTTGTCCTACACCTTC. Its protein is CALTGTVGSNVLSYTF. The variable domain in full, completed from reference TRBV30 and TRBJ1-2, reads SQTIHQWPATLVQPVGSPLSLECTVEGTSNPNLYWYRQAAGRGLQLLFYSVGIGQISSEVPQNLSASRPQDRQFILSSKKLLLSDSGFYLCALTGTVGSNVLSYTFGSGTRLTVV.

A few counts support this clone. The chain's CDR3 is CASSLSNEKLFF. CDR3 DNA: TGCGCCAGCAGCCTCTCCAATGAAAAACTGTTTTTT. V and J are TRBV5-1 and TRBJ1-4; D gene unclear. CDR1 is SGHRS, CDR2 YFSETQ, per germline. Trimming removed 4 bases from V and 5 bases from J, with 6 bases in between. CDR3 length: 12 residues. The entire variable domain, with the rest obtained from reference TRBV5-1 and TRBJ1-4, is as follows: KAGVTQTPRYLIKTRGQQVTLSCSPISGHRSVSWYQQTPGQGLQFLFEYFSETQRNKGNFPGRFSGRQFSNSRSEMNVSTLELGDSALYLCASSLSNEKLFFGSGTQLSVL.

The chain carries TRBV9 and TRBJ2-1, with TRBD2 identical over 12 bases. Germline V gene sequence: CDR1 SGDLS, CDR2 YYNGEE. The CDR3 has 15 amino acids. The V segment lost 2 bases and the J segment 9 bases; nucleotides outside the gene matches: 6. The chain's CDR3 is CASSVELAGGLEQFF. CDR3 bases: TGTGCCAGCAGCGTTGAGCTAGCGGGGGGGCTTGAGCAGTTCTTC.